This paragraph reports one T cell receptor beta chain. The table lists this clone with a count of one. This receptor's antigen is unknown. Base qualities are not provided; no much larger clone lies one nucleotide away. The germline V gene supplies CDR1 KGHSH and CDR2 LQKENI. The CDR3 numbers 14 residues from cysteine through phenylalanine. This entry keeps only the CDR3 DNA: 42 bases, framed from base 1. The junction carries 8 bases between V and J, which are trimmed by 5 bases and 0 bases respectively. Untouched CD4+ T cells were isolated from Ficoll-separated PBMC through negative selection with magnetic beads, and an average purity of approximately 98% was reached. Untouched CD4+ T cells were isolated with magnetic beads from Ficoll-separated PBMC, and a purity of roughly 98% was reached with negligible CD8+ contamination. Peripheral blood mononuclear cells were supplied by the buffy coats of a few healthy blood donors, who served as the study donors. CMV seronegative status was shared by all three donors. The DNeasy Blood & Tissue Kit was used for extraction of genomic DNA. Genomic DNA from sorted CD137+CD4+ cells and from pre-culture CD4+ baseline samples of each subject was subjected to TCRB sequencing.

The immunoSEQ multiplex PCR, with forward primers for 54 TRBV segments and reverse primers for 13 TRBJ segments, was used to amplify TCRB CDR3 regions. Deep resolution, with a target of 190,000 or so T cell genomes, was applied to the sequencing of pre-culture CD4+ samples. Sequencing of amplicons was performed on an Illumina HiSeq System, and 87 bp reads covering the CDR3 were generated. The authors' analysis ran thus. PCR and sequencing errors in the reads were corrected, and alignment to IMGT reference sequences was used to define CDR3 regions. Template and unique rearrangement counts were estimated using synthetic template pools. Clonality was computed as 1 minus Pielou's evenness. Richness was estimated with the Daley-Smith estimator. Repertoire overlap was measured with Morisita's index. Clones present in cultured samples but not detected in the pre-culture repertoire of the same donor were defined as low-abundance clones. The source is immuneACCESS, and TCRdb retained only in-frame sequences with V and J called. Part of the clones is not carried over; for the studies checked, unresolved V genes explain less than half of this, and the remainder is unexplained. V and J calls plus clone size are reproduced from that table; the DNA served to infer D and trimming. The sample contains approximately 90,000 clones, roughly nine tenths of them found a single time. Together, the top ten hold 1.5% to 2% of the sample.

The sample belongs to a study of T cell repertoires and HLA-DP antigens (dated by TCRdb to between 2017 and 2018). About the investigation overall: An in vitro model of CD4+ T cell alloreactivity against allogeneic HLA-DP presented by transduced HeLa cells was used in the study. One alloantigen differed from self by one peptide-binding groove amino acid, whereas the other differed by ten, modelling structurally similar versus dissimilar alloantigens. The three donors, two male and one female, ranged from the 18-to-29 to the 60-to-69 age band. Average DNA input was roughly 220 ng for sorted CD137+CD4+ samples, compared with roughly 1,300 ng for pre-culture CD4+ samples.

The paper as a whole reports these results and caveats: Sorted CD137+ cells showed similar clonality against both alloantigens (approximately 0.36), much higher than the clonality of pre-culture samples (roughly 0.04). The study was limited by having only three donors, by relying on a non-physiological HeLa antigen-presenting system, and by using total CD4+ responder cells. Average cumulative frequency of clones undetected before culture was around 36% against one allele and about 51% against the other. Separate analysis of naive and memory CD4+ repertoires was not performed.

Sequencing input: CD4+ T cells from PBMCs. The V gene is TRBV18 and the J gene is TRBJ1-5, with no D gene named confidently. The clonotype was recovered from a man aged 50 to 60 in good health and CMV-seronegative. The DNA is TGTGCCAGCTCAATAGACTATAGCAATCAGCCCCAGCATTTT. This codes for CASSIDYSNQPQHF.